This T cell receptor (beta chain) was documented in a study of regulatory T cells in long-lasting Graves disease. The length of the CDR3 is 15 residues. Germline-derived CDR1 and CDR2 are LNHDA and SQIVND (reference sequence). Unmatched junction bases numbered 6, after V lost 6 bases and J lost 2 bases. Stated time point: persistent/refractory GD, antithyroid drugs over 5 years with positive TRAb. TCR sequences were obtained from RNA taken from PBMCs. As collected, the peripheral blood samples measured 7 to 9.5 milliliters each and went into EDTA tubes. Construction of the TCR beta libraries employed iRepertoire HTBI primers in conjunction with Arm-PCR of CDR3 regions. MiXCR, run by TCRdb on the multiplex PCR reads, gives a single entry per CDR3 protein. The sample has about 470,000 distinct CDR3 sequences, roughly a fifth seen once.

V gene TRBV19 combines with J gene TRBJ2-2; TRBD1 matches at 7 bases. The specimen was peripheral blood mononuclear cells (PBMCs), collected when the disease was refractory, from a patient treated with antithyroid drugs. The TCR originated in a female donor with Graves disease. CDR3 sequence reads: CASRLTGINTGELFF. In nucleotides, the CDR3 is TGTGCCAGTAGACTGACAGGGATTAACACCGGGGAGCTGTTTTTT.